These 25 T cell receptor beta chains were sequenced from one sample in a study of prognosis after radiotherapy for stage I lung cancer. Using two-round multiplex PCR, the authors amplified TCR beta CDR3 from genomic DNA. Gene-specific primers for each TRBV and TRBJ gene drove first-round PCR. TCRdb reanalysed the multiplex PCR reads using MiXCR and keeps one entry per CDR3 protein. The sample consists of 12,000 to 15,000 distinct CDR3 sequences, 45% to 55% of them appearing once. The sequenced sample was PBMCs, obtained before or after stereotactic body radiation therapy (not recorded which). These receptor sequences come from a donor older than 45 with non-small cell lung cancer.

This clonotype was found once. V gene TRBV7-2 combines with J gene TRBJ2-7, with TRBD2 identical over 11 bases. The CDR3 is made up of 19 amino acids. V shed 3 bases and J 6 bases; nucleotides not matched to a gene: 19. CDR1 SGHTA and CDR2 FQGNSA come from the germline V gene. The CDR3 DNA is TGTGCCAGCAGCTTTCTACCGACGGTGCCGGGACTAGCGGTCTTCGAGCAGTACTTC. Its translation: CASSFLPTVPGLAVFEQYF.

Concerning this clonotype: A read error is the likely source, as a far larger clone sits one nucleotide away. The chain carries TRBV6-9 and TRBJ1-2; D is perhaps TRBD1 (6 bases). With 3 bases removed from V and 5 bases from J, the gap between germline ends came to 13 bases. This CDR3 has 14 residues. CDR1 MNHGY and CDR2 SVAAGI come from the germline V gene. CDR3 DNA: TGTGCCAGCAGTTACAGGGGTACGCTATATGGCTACACCTTC. Protein sequence: CASSYRGTLYGYTF.

This clonotype was seen at least ten times. The chain uses TRBV3-1 and TRBJ2-4; D uncertain. V was cut by 2 bases and J by 6 bases, with 5 bases left in between. This CDR3 contains 12 residues. Germline CDR1 LGHDT, CDR2 YNNKEL (reference sequence). CDR3 nucleotide sequence: TGTGCCAGCAGCCAATCGTCAAACATTCAGTACTTC. It encodes CASSQSSNIQYF.

V usage is TRBV18 and J usage is TRBJ1-3, with TRBD1 as a possible D gene (5 bases). The V end was cut by 2 bases, the J end by 0 bases, with 11 bases between. The CDR3 runs 16 residues. The germline gives CDR1 KGHSH, CDR2 LQKENI. The CDR3 region is CASSPSVDISGNTIYF. The DNA for the CDR3 is TGTGCCAGCTCACCATCTGTGGACATCTCTGGAAACACCATATATTTT.

Worth noting for this clonotype: Without the conserved terminal phenylalanine or tryptophan, this CDR3 likely stems from a read error. The V gene is TRBV27, the J gene TRBJ2-3; no reliable D call. This CDR3 spans 16 amino acids. Trimming shortened V by 2 bases and J by 3 bases, and 15 bases separated the two germline ends. The germline gives CDR1 MNHEY, CDR2 SMNVEV (reference sequence). CDR3 sequence reads: CASSLRPLVWTDTQYL. For the CDR3, the DNA is TGTGCCAGCAGTTTACGGCCCTTGGTTTGGACAGATACGCAGTATCTT.

A note on this clonotype: This sequence is one base from a far larger clone and is likely a read error. V is TRBV7-2 and J is TRBJ1-1; D may be TRBD1 (6 bases). This CDR3 has 13 amino acids. CDR1 and CDR2 (germline): SGHTA, FQGNSA. V shed 10 bases and J shed 0 bases, with 12 bases lying between them. The CDR3 DNA follows: TGTGCCAACGACAGGTATTTGAACACTGAAGCTTTCTTT. It codes for CANDRYLNTEAFF.

This clonotype was seen ten or more times. This sequence joins TRBV4-1 and TRBJ1-5; tentative D call: TRBD1 (5 bases). V gave up 6 bases and J gave up 0 bases, with 18 bases separating them. Germline CDR1 and CDR2: MGHRA and YSYEKL. The CDR3 contains 17 residues. CDR3 DNA: TGCGCCAGCAGTTACGTACCACAACAGGTTAGCAATCAGCCCCAGCATTTT. It specifies CASSYVPQQVSNQPQHF.

This clonotype occurred many times. The rearrangement links TRBV28 to TRBJ2-2; tentative D call: TRBD1 (6 bases). The V end was cut by 2 bases, the J end by 3 bases, with 16 bases between. Per the germline V gene, CDR1 is MDHEN and CDR2 is SYDVKM. CDR3 length equals 17 residues. The CDR3 region is CASSLPRQVGYTGELFF. The DNA of the CDR3 is TGTGCCAGCAGTTTACCTCGACAGGTTGGTTACACCGGGGAGCTGTTTTTT. The whole variable domain, filled in from reference TRBV28 and TRBJ2-2, reads DVKVTQSSRYLVKRTGEKVFLECVQDMDHENMFWYRQDPGLGLRLIYFSYDVKMKEKGDIPEGYSVSREKKERFSLILESASTNQTSMYLCASSLPRQVGYTGELFFGEGSRLTVL.

Relative to its sample, this clonotype is medium-sized (0.01 to 0.1%). The chain couples TRBV12-3 or TRBV12-4 to TRBJ2-7, with D possibly TRBD1 on 6 matching bases. Trimming pared 4 bases from V and 5 bases from J, leaving 12 bases between. This CDR3 is 13 amino acids long. CDR3 region: CASSSFRGDEQYF. In DNA form, the CDR3 reads TGTGCCAGCAGTTCGTTCAGGGGAGACGAGCAGTACTTC.

Regarding this clonotype: This clone may be a read error of a much larger clone one base away. CDR3 loop: CASSFALGVGNTIYF. In nucleotides, the CDR3 is TGTGCCAGCAGCTTTGCCCTGGGGGTCGGAAACACCATATATTTT. J is TRBJ1-3 and V is TRBV5-4; D is perhaps TRBD1 (5 bases). V was cut by 2 bases and J by 4 bases, with 13 bases left in between. The CDR3 totals 15 residues. From germline, CDR1 is SGHNT and CDR2 YYREEE (reference sequence).

This clonotype was observed once. The chain has TRBV20-1 and TRBJ2-7; D remains unclear. The CDR3 length is 14 residues. The V gene's germline CDR1 is DFQATT and CDR2 SNEGSKA (reference sequence). Trimming removed 0 bases from V and 1 base from J, with 10 bases in between. CDR3 amino acids: CSARDRIGSYEQYF. In DNA, the CDR3 is TGCAGTGCTAGAGATCGAATTGGGTCCTACGAGCAGTACTTC.

A note on this clonotype: This probably arose from a read error, given a far larger clone one base away. The chain links TRBV9 to TRBJ2-1, with 11 bases matching TRBD2. The CDR3 has 15 residues. Germline loops: CDR1 SGDLS, CDR2 YYNGEE. The V and J ends lost 9 bases and 6 bases, in that order; junction bases with no gene match: 11. This CDR3 reads CANSLSGRALNEQFF. The CDR3 bases are TGTGCCAACAGTCTTAGCGGGAGGGCCCTCAATGAGCAGTTCTTC.

This clonotype was recorded at least ten times. The chain couples TRBV20-1 to TRBJ1-3, with 7 bases fitting TRBD1. The V and J ends lost 5 bases and 1 base, in that order; junction bases with no gene match: 8. The germline gives CDR1 DFQATT, CDR2 SNEGSKA (reference sequence). This CDR3 is 15 amino acids long. CDR3 in amino acids: CSAVDRDKSGNTIYF. Here the CDR3 DNA reads TGCAGTGCTGTTGACAGGGATAAATCTGGAAACACCATATATTTT.

The chain has TRBV9 and TRBJ2-5; no firm D call. V was clipped by 3 bases and J by 5 bases, with 14 bases between them. The CDR3 has 14 amino acids. CDR1 and CDR2 from the germline V gene are SGDLS and YYNGEE. The CDR3 nucleotides are TGTGCCAGCAGCGCCCCAACCGGAAGGGAGACCCAGTACTTC. Amino acid sequence: CASSAPTGRETQYF.

This clonotype was seen repeatedly, ten times or more. The CDR3 nucleotides read TGCAGTGCTAGAGATCCGGGGGGGTGGGAGAGTAGCTCTGGGGCCAACGTCCTGACTTTC. Its translation is CSARDPGGWESSSGANVLTF. The chain joins TRBV20-1 to TRBJ2-6; 8 bases match TRBD2. This CDR3 spans 20 amino acids. J gave up 0 bases and V 0 bases, and 13 bases lay outside the gene matches. CDR1 is DFQATT and CDR2 is SNEGSKA in the germline V gene (reference sequence).

In this sample, this clonotype is hyperexpanded. In DNA, the CDR3 is TGTGCCAGCATGGTCGGGATTGGGTACGAGCAGTACTTC. This translates into CASMVGIGYEQYF. The chain is built from TRBV28 and TRBJ2-7; tentative D call: TRBD2 (5 bases). CDR3 length: 13 residues. CDR1 is MDHEN and CDR2 is SYDVKM in the germline V gene. V lost 7 bases to trimming and J lost 4 bases, with 14 bases between them.

This clonotype was recorded many times. The V and J genes are TRBV28 and TRBJ2-7; a weak D match, TRBD2 (5 bases). Trimming cost V 5 bases and J 0 bases, with 17 bases left between them. Germline V gene sequence: CDR1 MDHEN, CDR2 SYDVKM. This CDR3 is 16 amino acids long. The CDR3 is CASSGQSSLASYEQYF. The CDR3 DNA reads TGTGCCAGCAGTGGTCAGTCCAGTCTAGCCTCCTACGAGCAGTACTTC.

This clonotype has a single count. V is TRBV28 and J is TRBJ1-4; the match to TRBD1 covers 8 bases. Germline V gene lookup returns CDR1 MDHEN and CDR2 SYDVKM. The CDR3 extends over 17 amino acids. V was clipped by 8 bases and J by 10 bases; unmatched bases: 21. CDR3 amino acids: CASDGSGTGGRQVKLFF. For the CDR3, the DNA is TGTGCCAGCGATGGTTCCGGGACAGGTGGCCGCCAGGTAAAACTGTTTTTT.

This clonotype was observed many times. A much bigger clone sits one base away, suggesting this may be a read error. This chain connects TRBV2 to TRBJ2-2; 11 nucleotides align to TRBD2. Germline V gene data show CDR1 as SNHLY and CDR2 as FYNNEI. There are 15 residues in the CDR3. V trimming: 8 bases; J trimming: 7 bases; junction bases outside the gene matches: 9. This chain's CDR3 is CASPSLTSGVGELFF. In nucleotides, the CDR3 is TGTGCCAGCCCATCATTGACTAGCGGGGTCGGGGAGCTGTTTTTT.

The rearrangement joins TRBV20-1 to TRBJ2-1; the D gene is possibly TRBD2 (5 bases). CDR1 and CDR2 from the germline V gene are DFQATT and SNEGSKA (reference sequence). CDR3 length equals 16 residues. Trimming removed 5 bases at V and 0 bases at J, with 17 bases between. CDR3 sequence: CSALEWEQDSYNEQFF. In DNA form, the CDR3 reads TGCAGTGCTTTAGAGTGGGAGCAGGACTCCTACAATGAGCAGTTCTTC.

This clonotype was seen many times. The V gene is TRBV2, the J gene TRBJ1-4; D not certain. V was clipped by 3 bases and J by 0 bases, with 11 bases between them. Germline lookup yields CDR1 SNHLY and CDR2 FYNNEI. The CDR3 has 16 amino acids. This CDR3 reads CASSEMGSATNEKLFF. As DNA, the CDR3 is TGTGCCAGCAGTGAGATGGGTTCGGCAACTAATGAAAAACTGTTTTTT. The entire variable domain, with the rest obtained from reference TRBV2 and TRBJ1-4, is as follows: EPEVTQTPSHQVTQMGQEVILRCVPISNHLYFYWYRQILGQKVEFLVSFYNNEISEKSEIFDDQFSVERPDGSNFTLKIRSTKLEDSAMYFCASSEMGSATNEKLFFGSGTQLSVL.

J is TRBJ2-5 and V is TRBV11-3, with TRBD2 identical over 8 bases. With 1 base clipped from V and 2 bases from J, the junction kept 27 bases outside the gene matches. CDR1 and CDR2 from the germline V gene are SGHNT and YENEEA. CDR3 length equals 23 residues. CDR3 region: CASSLVTQGPPGGGELKQETQYF. Here the CDR3 DNA reads TGTGCCAGCAGCTTAGTCACTCAAGGGCCGCCGGGGGGGGGAGAGCTGAAACAAGAGACCCAGTACTTC.

The chain has TRBV7-3 and TRBJ2-3, with D hard to call. This CDR3 is built from 11 residues. Germline V gene data show CDR1 as SGHTA and CDR2 as FQGTGA. Between the trimmed V and J ends, which lost 5 bases and 5 bases, there was a span of 5 bases. As DNA, the CDR3 is TGTGCCAGCAGCAATTTAGATACGCAGTATTTT. This encodes CASSNLDTQYF.

Of note for this clonotype: One end of the junction varies from germline; a read error may be responsible. This chain uses TRBV15 with TRBJ2-7; D not certain. Per the germline V gene, CDR1 is LNHNV and CDR2 is YYDKDF (reference sequence). This CDR3 region has 15 residues. DNA of the CDR3: TGTGCCACCAGCAGAGACAGTTGGTACTCCTACGATCAGTACTTC. It encodes CATSRDSWYSYDQYF.

By sample share, this clonotype is medium-sized. CDR3 protein: CATSVTDRSSYNEQFF. The CDR3 DNA reads as TGTGCCACCAGTGTCACGGACCGGAGCTCCTACAATGAGCAGTTCTTC. The chain employs TRBV24-1 and TRBJ2-1; D remains unclear. Germline V gives CDR1 KGHDR, CDR2 SFDVKD. This CDR3 spans 16 amino acids. Trimming stripped 5 bases from V and 0 bases from J, with 13 bases between.